This T cell receptor (beta chain) was recovered during a study of blood T cell repertoires in COVID-19. Study-level information: COVID-19 samples, acute and convalescent, were from the United States, Italy and Spain.

Cohort placement rested on clinical history that participants reported themselves. The table came from immunoSEQ multiplex PCR; TCRdb's copy has only in-frame clones and leaves some out. Among about 280,000 clones listed, roughly 85% were seen once. The V gene lost 7 bases and the J gene lost 0 bases, with 10 bases spanning the gap. This CDR3 region has 15 residues. The germline gives CDR1 SNHLY, CDR2 FYNNEI. The J gene is TRBJ1-6, the V gene TRBV2; D is undetermined. The sequencing sample was made of PBMCs or T cells enriched from blood (not recorded which). The TCR originated in a woman aged 45-65 years who had recovered from COVID-19. In DNA form, the CDR3 reads TGTGCCAGCAATTCAAGGAGCTCCTATAATTCACCCCTCCACTTT. Translating gives CASNSRSSYNSPLHF.